This T cell receptor (beta chain) was profiled in a study of blood T cell repertoires in COVID-19. In the study overall: The samples span acute and convalescent COVID-19 from the United States, Italy and Spain.

How the authors handled the data: Amplification of reference gene primers was used by the study to estimate nucleated cell counts. TCRdb keeps only in-frame clones here, not all; method: immunoSEQ multiplex PCR. From that table come the V and J calls and clone size; the DNA was used to work out D and trimming. The sample gives roughly 110,000 clones, roughly 84% of which show up once; under 0.85% is in the top ten. This CDR3 comprises 13 residues. Germline V gene lookup returns CDR1 ENHRY and CDR2 SYGVKD. V gave up 9 bases and J gave up 2 bases; unmatched junction bases: 7. The chain links TRBV10-3 to TRBJ2-7; 7 bases line up with TRBD1. Material: peripheral blood. This sequence originates from a woman between 65 and 79 years old with acute or convalescent COVID-19. CDR3 protein: CAIGTVTTYEQYF. In nucleotides, the CDR3 is TGTGCCATTGGGACAGTAACGACCTACGAGCAGTACTTC.